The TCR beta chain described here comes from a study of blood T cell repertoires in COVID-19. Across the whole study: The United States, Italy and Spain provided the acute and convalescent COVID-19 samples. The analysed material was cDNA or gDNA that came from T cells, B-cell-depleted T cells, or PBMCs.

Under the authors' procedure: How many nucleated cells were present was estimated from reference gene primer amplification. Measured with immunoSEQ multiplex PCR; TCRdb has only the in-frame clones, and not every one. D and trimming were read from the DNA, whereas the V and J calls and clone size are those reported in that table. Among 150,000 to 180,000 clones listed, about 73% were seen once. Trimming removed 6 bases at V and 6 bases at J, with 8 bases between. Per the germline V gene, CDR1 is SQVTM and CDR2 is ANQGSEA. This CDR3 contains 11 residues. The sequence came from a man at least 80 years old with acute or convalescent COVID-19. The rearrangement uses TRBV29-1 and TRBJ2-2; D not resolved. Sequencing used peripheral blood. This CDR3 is CSVRDAGELFF. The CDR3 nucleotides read TGCAGCGTCCGAGATGCCGGGGAGCTGTTTTTT.